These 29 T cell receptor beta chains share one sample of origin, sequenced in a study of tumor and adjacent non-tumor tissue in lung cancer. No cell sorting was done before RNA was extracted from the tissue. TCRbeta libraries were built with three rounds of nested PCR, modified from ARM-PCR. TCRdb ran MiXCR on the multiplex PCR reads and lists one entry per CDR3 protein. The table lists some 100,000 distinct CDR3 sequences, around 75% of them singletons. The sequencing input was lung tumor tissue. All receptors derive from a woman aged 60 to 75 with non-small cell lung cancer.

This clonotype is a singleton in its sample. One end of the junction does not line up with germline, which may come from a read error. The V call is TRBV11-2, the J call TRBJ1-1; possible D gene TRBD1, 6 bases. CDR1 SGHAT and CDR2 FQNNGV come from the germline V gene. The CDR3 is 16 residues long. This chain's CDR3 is CTSSHGQGKSHTEAFF. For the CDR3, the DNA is TGTACCAGCTCCCATGGGCAGGGGAAATCCCACACTGAAGCTTTCTTT.

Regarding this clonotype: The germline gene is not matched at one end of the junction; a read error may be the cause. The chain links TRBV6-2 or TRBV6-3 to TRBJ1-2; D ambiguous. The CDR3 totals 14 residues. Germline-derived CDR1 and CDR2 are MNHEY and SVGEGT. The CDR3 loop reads CASNYGDRFYGYTF. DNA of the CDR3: TGTGCCAGCAATTACGGGGATAGATTCTATGGCTACACCTTC.

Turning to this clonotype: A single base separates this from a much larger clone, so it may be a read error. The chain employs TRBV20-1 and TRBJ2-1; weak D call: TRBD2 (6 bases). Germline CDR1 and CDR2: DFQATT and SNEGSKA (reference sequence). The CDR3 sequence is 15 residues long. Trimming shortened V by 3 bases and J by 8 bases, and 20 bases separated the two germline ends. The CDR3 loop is CSASRPGELNHEQFF. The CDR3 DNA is TGCAGTGCTAGTCGTCCGGGGGAGCTTAACCATGAGCAGTTCTTC.

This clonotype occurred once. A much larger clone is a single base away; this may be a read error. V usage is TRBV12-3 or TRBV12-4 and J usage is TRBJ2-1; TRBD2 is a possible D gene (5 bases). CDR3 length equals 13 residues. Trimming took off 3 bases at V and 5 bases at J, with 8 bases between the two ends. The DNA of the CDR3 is TGTGCCAGCAGTTTTATCGGGAACAATGAGCAGTTCTTC. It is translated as CASSFIGNNEQFF.

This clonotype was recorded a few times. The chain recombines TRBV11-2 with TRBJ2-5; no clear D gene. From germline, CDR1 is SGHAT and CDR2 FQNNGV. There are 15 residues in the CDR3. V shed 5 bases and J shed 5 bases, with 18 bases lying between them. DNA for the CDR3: TGTGCCAGCAGCCCCCGGACCCCCCCTGGGGAGACCCAGTACTTC. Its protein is CASSPRTPPGETQYF. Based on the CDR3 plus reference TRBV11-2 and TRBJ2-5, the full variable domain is EAGVAQSPRYKIIEKRQSVAFWCNPISGHATLYWYQQILGQGPKLLIQFQNNGVVDDSQLPKDRFSAERLKGVDSTLKIQPAKLEDSAVYLCASSPRTPPGETQYFGPGTRLLVL.

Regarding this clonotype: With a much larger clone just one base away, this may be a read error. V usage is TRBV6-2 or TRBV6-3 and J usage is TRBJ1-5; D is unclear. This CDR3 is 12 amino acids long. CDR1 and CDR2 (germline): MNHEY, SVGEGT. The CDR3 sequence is CANSPNNQPQHF. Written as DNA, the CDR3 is TGTGCCAACAGTCCTAACAATCAGCCCCAGCATTTT.

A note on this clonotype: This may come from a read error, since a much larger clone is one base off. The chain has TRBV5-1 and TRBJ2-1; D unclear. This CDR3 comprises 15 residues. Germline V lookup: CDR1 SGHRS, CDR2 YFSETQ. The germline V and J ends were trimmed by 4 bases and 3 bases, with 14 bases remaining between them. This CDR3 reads CASSPEIGFYNEQFF. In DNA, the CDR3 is TGCGCCAGCAGCCCTGAAATCGGGTTCTACAATGAGCAGTTCTTC.

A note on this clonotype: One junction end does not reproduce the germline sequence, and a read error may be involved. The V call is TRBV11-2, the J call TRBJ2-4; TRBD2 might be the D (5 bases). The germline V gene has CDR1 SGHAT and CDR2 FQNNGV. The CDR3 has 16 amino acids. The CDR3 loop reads CASSPVRGGLGNIKYF. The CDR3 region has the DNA TGTGCCAGCAGTCCCGTCAGAGGCGGGCTCGGAAACATTAAGTACTTC.

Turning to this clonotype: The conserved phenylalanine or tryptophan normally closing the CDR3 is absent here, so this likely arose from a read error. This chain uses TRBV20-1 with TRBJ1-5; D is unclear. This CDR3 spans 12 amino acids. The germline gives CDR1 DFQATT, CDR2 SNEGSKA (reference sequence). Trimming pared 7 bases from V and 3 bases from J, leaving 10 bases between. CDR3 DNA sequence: TGCAGTGTCGGAAGACACAATCAGCCCCAGCATTCC. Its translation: CSVGRHNQPQHS.

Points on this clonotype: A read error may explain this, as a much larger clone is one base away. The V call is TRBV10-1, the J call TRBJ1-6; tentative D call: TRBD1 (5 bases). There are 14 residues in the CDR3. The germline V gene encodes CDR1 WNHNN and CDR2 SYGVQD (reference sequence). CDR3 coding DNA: TGCGCCATCAGTGGAGGGGTAAATAATTCACCCCTCCACTTT. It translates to CAISGGVNNSPLHF.

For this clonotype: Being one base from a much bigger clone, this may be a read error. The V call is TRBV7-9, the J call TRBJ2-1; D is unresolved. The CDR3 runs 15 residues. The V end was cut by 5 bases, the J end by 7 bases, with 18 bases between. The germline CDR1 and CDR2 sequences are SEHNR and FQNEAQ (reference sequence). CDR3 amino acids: CASSARRQERNEQFF. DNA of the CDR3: TGTGCCAGCAGCGCGCGTAGGCAGGAGAGGAATGAGCAGTTCTTC.

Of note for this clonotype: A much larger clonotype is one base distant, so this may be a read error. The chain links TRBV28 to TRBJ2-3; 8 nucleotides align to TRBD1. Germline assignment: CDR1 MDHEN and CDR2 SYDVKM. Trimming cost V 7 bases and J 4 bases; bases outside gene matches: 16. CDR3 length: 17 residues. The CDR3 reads CASNSPLPQGAPDTQYF. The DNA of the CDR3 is TGTGCCAGCAATTCTCCGTTACCCCAGGGGGCCCCAGATACGCAGTATTTT.

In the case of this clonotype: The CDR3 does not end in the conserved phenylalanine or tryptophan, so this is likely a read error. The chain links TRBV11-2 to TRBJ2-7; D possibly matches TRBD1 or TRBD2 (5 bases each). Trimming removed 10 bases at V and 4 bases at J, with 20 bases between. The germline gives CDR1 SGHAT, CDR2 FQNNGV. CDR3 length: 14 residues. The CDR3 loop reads CAISRDHGGYEQYL. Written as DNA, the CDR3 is TGTGCCATCAGTCGGGACCACGGAGGATACGAGCAGTACTTA.

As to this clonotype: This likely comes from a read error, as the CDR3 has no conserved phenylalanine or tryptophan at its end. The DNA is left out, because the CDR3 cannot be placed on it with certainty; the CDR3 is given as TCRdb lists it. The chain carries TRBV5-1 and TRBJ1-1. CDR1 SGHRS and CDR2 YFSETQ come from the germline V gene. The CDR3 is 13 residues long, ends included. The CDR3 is CASSLAGNIEDFL.

Here the CDR3 DNA reads TGTGCCAGCAATTATGCATTGTCAGGGATCGCCAAAAACATTCAGTACTTC. This translates into CASNYALSGIAKNIQYF. V usage is TRBV6-2 or TRBV6-3 and J usage is TRBJ2-4, with D possibly being TRBD1 (5 bases). CDR3 length equals 17 residues. Germline assignment: CDR1 MNHEY and CDR2 SVGEGT. V lost 7 bases to trimming and J lost 1 base, with 20 bases between them.

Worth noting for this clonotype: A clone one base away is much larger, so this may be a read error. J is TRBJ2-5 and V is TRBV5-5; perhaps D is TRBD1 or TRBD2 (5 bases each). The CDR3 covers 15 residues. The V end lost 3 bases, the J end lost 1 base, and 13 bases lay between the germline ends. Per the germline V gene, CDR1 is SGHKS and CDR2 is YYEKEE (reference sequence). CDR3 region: CASSSSGTAQETQYF. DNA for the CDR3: TGTGCCAGCAGCTCCAGTGGGACGGCCCAAGAGACCCAGTACTTC.

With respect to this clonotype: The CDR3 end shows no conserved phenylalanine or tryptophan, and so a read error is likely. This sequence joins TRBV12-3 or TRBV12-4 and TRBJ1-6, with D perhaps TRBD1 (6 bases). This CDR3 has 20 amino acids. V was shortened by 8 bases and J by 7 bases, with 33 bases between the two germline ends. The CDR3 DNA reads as TGTGCCAGCCCCCCTTCTAACCCAGGGGAGGGGATATCGGGGAATTCACCCCTCCACCTT. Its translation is CASPPSNPGEGISGNSPLHL.

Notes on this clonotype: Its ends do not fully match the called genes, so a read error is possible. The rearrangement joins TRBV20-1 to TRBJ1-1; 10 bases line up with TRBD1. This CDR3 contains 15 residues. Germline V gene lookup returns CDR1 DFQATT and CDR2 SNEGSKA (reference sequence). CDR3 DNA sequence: TGCAGTGTTAGAGGCAGGACAGGGGGTCATACTGAAACTTTCTTT. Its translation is CSVRGRTGGHTETFF.

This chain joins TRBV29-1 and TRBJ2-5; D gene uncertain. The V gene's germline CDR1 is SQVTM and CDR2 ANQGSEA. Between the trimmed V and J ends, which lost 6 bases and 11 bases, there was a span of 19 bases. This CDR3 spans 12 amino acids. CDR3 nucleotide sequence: TGCAGCGTCGGGCTAGATCGAGAGGCTCAGTACTTC. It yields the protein CSVGLDREAQYF.

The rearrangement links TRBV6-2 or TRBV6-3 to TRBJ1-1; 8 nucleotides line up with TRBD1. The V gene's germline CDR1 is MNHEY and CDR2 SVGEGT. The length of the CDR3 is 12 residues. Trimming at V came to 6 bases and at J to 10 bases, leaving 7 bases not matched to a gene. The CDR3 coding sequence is TGTGCCAGCAGACAAGGACAGGGTCGAGCTTTCTTT. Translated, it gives CASRQGQGRAFF.

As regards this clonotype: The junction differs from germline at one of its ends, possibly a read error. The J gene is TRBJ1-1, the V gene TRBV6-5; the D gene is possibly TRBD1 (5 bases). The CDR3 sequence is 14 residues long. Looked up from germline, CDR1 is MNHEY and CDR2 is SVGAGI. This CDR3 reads CANTSGNRNTEVFF. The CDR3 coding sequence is TGTGCCAACACCTCAGGGAATCGGAACACTGAAGTTTTCTTT.

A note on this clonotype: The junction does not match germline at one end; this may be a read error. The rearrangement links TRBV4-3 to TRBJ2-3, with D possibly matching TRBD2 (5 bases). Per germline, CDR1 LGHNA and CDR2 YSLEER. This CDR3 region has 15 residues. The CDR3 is CASHPGSRSTDMQYF. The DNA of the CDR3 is TGCGCCAGCCACCCGGGGTCACGAAGCACAGATATGCAGTATTTT.

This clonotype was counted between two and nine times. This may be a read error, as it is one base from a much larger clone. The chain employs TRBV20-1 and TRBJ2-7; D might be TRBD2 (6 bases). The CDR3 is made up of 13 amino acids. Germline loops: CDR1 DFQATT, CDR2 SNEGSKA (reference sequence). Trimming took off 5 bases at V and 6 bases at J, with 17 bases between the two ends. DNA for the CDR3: TGCAGTGCTGGTCCCGGAGGGCAGGGCGAGCAGTACTTC. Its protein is CSAGPGGQGEQYF.

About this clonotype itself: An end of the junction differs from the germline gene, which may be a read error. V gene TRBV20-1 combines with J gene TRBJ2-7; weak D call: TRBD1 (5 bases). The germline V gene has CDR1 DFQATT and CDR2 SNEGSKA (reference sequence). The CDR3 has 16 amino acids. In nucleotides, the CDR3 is TGCGGTGTTAGAATCCCCACCCTTACAGGCTCTTACGAGCCGTACTTC. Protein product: CGVRIPTLTGSYEPYF.

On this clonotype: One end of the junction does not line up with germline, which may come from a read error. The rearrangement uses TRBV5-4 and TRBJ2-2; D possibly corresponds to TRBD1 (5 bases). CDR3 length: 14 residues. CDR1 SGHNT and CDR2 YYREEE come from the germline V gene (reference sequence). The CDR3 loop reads CASSSGQETGELFF. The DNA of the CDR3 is TGTGCTAGCAGCTCAGGGCAGGAGACCGGGGAGCTGTTTTTT.

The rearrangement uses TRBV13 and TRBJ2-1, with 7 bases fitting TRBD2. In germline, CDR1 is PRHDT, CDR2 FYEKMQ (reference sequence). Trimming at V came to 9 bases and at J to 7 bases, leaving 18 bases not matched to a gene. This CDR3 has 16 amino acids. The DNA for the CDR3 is TGTGCCAGTGGCCCTAGCGGACCCCATGAGTCAAATGAGCAGTTCTTC. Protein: CASGPSGPHESNEQFF.

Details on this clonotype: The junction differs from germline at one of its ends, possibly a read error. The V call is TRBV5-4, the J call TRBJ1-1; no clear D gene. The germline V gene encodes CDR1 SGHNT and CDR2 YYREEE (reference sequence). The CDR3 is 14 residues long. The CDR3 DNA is TGTGCAAGCAGCCCGGTAAAATGGGACACTGAAGCTTTCTTT. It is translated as CASSPVKWDTEAFF.

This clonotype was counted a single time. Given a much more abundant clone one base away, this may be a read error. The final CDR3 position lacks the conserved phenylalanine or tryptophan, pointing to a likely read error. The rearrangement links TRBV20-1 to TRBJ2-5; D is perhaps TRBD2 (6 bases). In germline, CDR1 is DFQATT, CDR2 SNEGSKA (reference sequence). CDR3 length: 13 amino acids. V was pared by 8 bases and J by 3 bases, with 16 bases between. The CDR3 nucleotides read TGCAGTCCAGCGGAGGGGTGGGAAGAGACCCAGTACTAC. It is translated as CSPAEGWEETQYY.

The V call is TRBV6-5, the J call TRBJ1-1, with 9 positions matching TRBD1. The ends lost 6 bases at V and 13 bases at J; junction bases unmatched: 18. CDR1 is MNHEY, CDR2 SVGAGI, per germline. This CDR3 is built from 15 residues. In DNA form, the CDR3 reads TGTGCCAGCAGAAGAAAAACAGGGGGCATCACTGAAATTTTCTTT. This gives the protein CASRRKTGGITEIFF.